The 9 T cell receptor beta chains in this list originate from one sample, sequenced in a study of blood T cell repertoires in COVID-19. Assay used: immunoSEQ multiplex PCR; TCRdb lists only in-frame clones, some missing. Among 30,000 to 35,000 clones listed, almost 85% were seen once. Source material: peripheral blood. All receptors come from a man at least 80 years old with active or convalescent COVID-19.

The chain joins TRBV9 to TRBJ2-1; 9 nucleotides align to TRBD2. The CDR3 runs 16 residues. CDR1 and CDR2 (germline): SGDLS, YYNGEE. V was pared by 0 bases and J by 9 bases, with 10 bases of the junction left unmatched. CDR3 sequence: CASSVGGGRAEGEQFF. The CDR3 DNA is TGTGCCAGCAGCGTAGGTGGCGGGAGGGCCGAAGGTGAGCAGTTCTTC.

This sequence joins TRBV7-9 and TRBJ1-3; D unresolved. The CDR3 covers 15 residues. Trimming removed 5 bases at V and 0 bases at J, with 11 bases between. Per the germline V gene, CDR1 is SEHNR and CDR2 is FQNEAQ (reference sequence). CDR3 sequence (DNA): TGTGCCAGCAGCCGGTCGGTAAACTCTGGAAACACCATATATTTT. Amino acids: CASSRSVNSGNTIYF.

The chain employs TRBV9 and TRBJ2-5; 10 bases align to TRBD1. Germline V lookup: CDR1 SGDLS, CDR2 YYNGEE. The CDR3 has 16 amino acids. Trimming cost V 2 bases and J 3 bases; bases outside gene matches: 7. As DNA, the CDR3 is TGTGCCAGCAGCGTCGGCACCGGGACAGGGGAAGAGACCCAGTACTTC. Translating gives CASSVGTGTGEETQYF.

This sequence joins TRBV2 and TRBJ2-2; TRBD2 is a possible D gene (5 bases). V lost 7 bases and J 13 bases, leaving 13 bases between the germline ends. The CDR3 is made up of 11 amino acids. CDR1 and CDR2 from the germline V gene are SNHLY and FYNNEI. The CDR3: CASTPGVGLFF. CDR3 DNA: TGTGCCAGCACCCCCGGGGTCGGGCTGTTTTTT. Together with reference TRBV2 and TRBJ2-2, the CDR3 gives the full variable domain: EPEVTQTPSHQVTQMGQEVILRCVPISNHLYFYWYRQILGQKVEFLVSFYNNEISEKSEIFDDQFSVERPDGSNFTLKIRSTKLEDSAMYFCASTPGVGLFFGEGSRLTVL.

This sequence joins TRBV28 and TRBJ2-5; D might be TRBD2 (6 bases). CDR1 MDHEN and CDR2 SYDVKM come from the germline V gene. The CDR3 has 14 residues. V dropped 2 bases and J dropped 5 bases, with 12 bases sitting between them. CDR3 in amino acids: CASSLGGAGETQYF. The CDR3 coding sequence is TGTGCCAGCAGTTTAGGCGGGGCGGGTGAGACCCAGTACTTC.

The chain joins TRBV11-3 to TRBJ2-5; tentative D call: TRBD2 (6 bases). CDR1 and CDR2 (germline): SGHNT, YENEEA. The CDR3 is made up of 16 amino acids. Deletions cut 4 bases from V and 3 bases from J, with 18 bases between. CDR3 in DNA: TGTGCCAGCAGCTCAAGGGTGGGACTTCGGGAAGAGACCCAGTACTTC. It translates to CASSSRVGLREETQYF.

This clone has a single count. The same CDR3 is also encoded by other DNA sequences in this sample. This chain connects TRBV7-9 to TRBJ2-7; D is undetermined. The CDR3 totals 14 residues. The V gene lost 5 bases and the J gene lost 0 bases, with 11 bases spanning the gap. The germline CDR1 and CDR2 sequences are SEHNR and FQNEAQ (reference sequence). The CDR3 loop reads CASSPSGNSYEQYF. CDR3 DNA: TGTGCCAGCAGCCCATCAGGAAACTCCTACGAGCAGTACTTC.

The chain carries TRBV27 and TRBJ1-4; D not resolved. CDR3 size: 15 residues. Germline CDR1 and CDR2: MNHEY and SMNVEV (reference sequence). V lost 5 bases and J lost 8, with 18 bases in between. CDR3 sequence (DNA): TGTGCCAGCAGTCCCCTCGGGGAGGGCGGCGAAAAACTGTTTTTT. It specifies CASSPLGEGGEKLFF.

The J gene is TRBJ2-4, the V gene TRBV6-1; TRBD2 aligns across 14 bases. Germline V gene sequence: CDR1 MNHNS, CDR2 SASEGT. There are 20 residues in the CDR3. The V segment lost 4 bases and the J segment 8 bases; nucleotides outside the gene matches: 19. CDR3 bases: TGTGCCAGCAGTGGGGGCCGGGGGCTTTGGACTAGCGGGAGGACGGACATTCAGTACTTC. This gives the protein CASSGGRGLWTSGRTDIQYF.